These 23 T cell receptor beta chains were all obtained from the same sample, sequenced in a study of spatial heterogeneity in lung cancer. Study-wide findings and caveats: One measure, the expanded intratumoral alpha and beta TCR count, tracked tumor mutation counts.

Indicated time point: sample taken at primary tumor resection. Their antigens are not known. TCRdb analysed the 5' RACE reads with MiXCR anew, one entry per CDR3 protein. The table lists around 95,000 distinct CDR3 sequences, approximately 4% of them singletons. This sample comprised lung tumor tissue, obtained at surgery. These TCRs come from a male donor with early-stage non-small cell lung cancer.

Ten or more counts support this clonotype. The chain carries TRBV4-1 and TRBJ2-2; D may be TRBD1 (5 bases). CDR3 size: 16 residues. With 0 bases removed from V and 5 bases from J, the gap between germline ends came to 13 bases. CDR1 is MGHRA and CDR2 is YSYEKL in the germline V gene. As DNA, the CDR3 is TGCGCCAGCAGCCAAGAGGTACAGGCGGCGACCGGGGAGCTGTTTTTT. It is translated as CASSQEVQAATGELFF.

This clonotype has ten or more counts. V gene TRBV27 combines with J gene TRBJ2-4, with 11 bases lining up with TRBD2. The length of the CDR3 is 18 residues. V shed 5 bases and J 0 bases; nucleotides not matched to a gene: 9. The germline V gene has CDR1 MNHEY and CDR2 SMNVEV (reference sequence). DNA of the CDR3: TGTGCCAGCAGTCCGACTAGCGGGATCCCACTAGCCAAAAACATTCAGTACTTC. As protein: CASSPTSGIPLAKNIQYF.

Ten or more counts support this clonotype. The rearrangement joins TRBV18 to TRBJ2-3, with 7 bases fitting TRBD1. Germline trimming cut 3 bases from V and 4 bases from J; bases unmatched to any gene: 10. CDR1 is KGHSH and CDR2 is LQKENI in the germline V gene. CDR3 size: 16 residues. CDR3 nucleotide sequence: TGTGCCAGCTCACCGCGACAGGGAATTGGGTCAGATACGCAGTATTTT. This translates into CASSPRQGIGSDTQYF.

This clonotype came up many times. The rearrangement joins TRBV4-1 to TRBJ2-1, with 8 bases fitting TRBD2. This CDR3 has 16 amino acids. Trimming at V came to 0 bases and at J to 5 bases, leaving 6 bases not matched to a gene. CDR1 is MGHRA and CDR2 is YSYEKL in the germline V gene. The CDR3 DNA reads as TGCGCCAGCAGCCAAGATCCCAGCGGGAGAAACAATGAGCAGTTCTTC. Translating it yields CASSQDPSGRNNEQFF.

The chain combines TRBV6-1 with TRBJ2-7, with a tentative D call TRBD1 (6 bases). The CDR3 runs to 16 residues. V was pared by 8 bases and J by 1 base, with 21 bases between. Germline CDR1 is MNHNS and CDR2 is SASEGT. CDR3 loop: CASRVPGTPRSYEQYF. In nucleotides, the CDR3 is TGTGCCAGCCGGGTACCTGGGACACCCCGTTCCTACGAGCAGTACTTC.

This clonotype has a handful of counts. CDR3 loop: CASSYDRGTQPQHF. CDR3 sequence (DNA): TGTGCCAGCAGTTACGACCGGGGCACTCAGCCCCAGCATTTT. This chain connects TRBV6-5 to TRBJ1-5; maybe TRBD1 (5 bases). Per the germline V gene, CDR1 is MNHEY and CDR2 is SVGAGI. V was trimmed by 2 bases and J by 6 bases, leaving 11 bases between them. CDR3 length equals 14 residues.

This clonotype was counted at least ten times. The chain has TRBV20-1 and TRBJ2-3; maybe TRBD1 (6 bases). Germline CDR1 DFQATT, CDR2 SNEGSKA (reference sequence). Trimming stripped 4 bases from V and 1 base from J, with 12 bases between. The CDR3 extends over 14 amino acids. The CDR3 region has the DNA TGCAGTGCTATCCCGGGACAAGGCACAGATACGCAGTATTTT. It encodes CSAIPGQGTDTQYF.

This clonotype showed up many times. The rearrangement joins TRBV12-3 or TRBV12-4 to TRBJ1-5; 9 nucleotides align to TRBD1. V shed 4 bases, J shed 9 bases, and the junction held 10 bases outside the gene matches. The CDR3 has 15 residues. The DNA of the CDR3 is TGTGCCAGCAGTTCCGGACAGGGGCTACCGTGGCCCCAGCATTTT. This encodes CASSSGQGLPWPQHF.

This clonotype has a count of ten or more. The rearrangement links TRBV10-3 to TRBJ2-7; 7 nucleotides agree with TRBD1. V gave up 4 bases and J gave up 6 bases; unmatched junction bases: 6. This CDR3 has 13 residues. Germline V lookup: CDR1 ENHRY, CDR2 SYGVKD. The CDR3 here is CAISGTGDSEQYF. The DNA for the CDR3 is TGTGCCATCAGTGGGACCGGGGACAGCGAGCAGTACTTC.

The gene calls are TRBV9 and TRBJ2-3; D is unresolved. The CDR3 extends over 12 amino acids. The germline CDR1 and CDR2 sequences are SGDLS and YYNGEE. Trimming took off 4 bases at V and 6 bases at J, with 9 bases between the two ends. CDR3 coding DNA: TGTGCCAGCAGCACCCCAGAGGATACGCAGTATTTT. This codes for CASSTPEDTQYF.

V gene TRBV7-9 combines with J gene TRBJ2-7; perhaps D is TRBD1 or TRBD2 (5 bases each). CDR3 length: 14 amino acids. Trimming shortened V by 5 bases and J by 4 bases, and 15 bases separated the two germline ends. Looked up from germline, CDR1 is SEHNR and CDR2 is FQNEAQ (reference sequence). CDR3 DNA: TGTGCCAGCAGCCCTCGGGACCCCGGGTACGAGCAGTACTTC. It encodes CASSPRDPGYEQYF. Full variable domain (outside the CDR3, taken from reference TRBV7-9 and TRBJ2-7): DTGVSQNPRHKITKRGQNVTFRCDPISEHNRLYWYRQTLGQGPEFLTYFQNEAQLEKSRLLSDRFSAERPKGSFSTLEIQRTEQGDSAMYLCASSPRDPGYEQYFGPGTRLTVT.

This clonotype was seen only a few times. The rearrangement uses TRBV20-1 and TRBJ1-5; D gene ambiguous. This CDR3 contains 12 residues. CDR1 DFQATT and CDR2 SNEGSKA come from the germline V gene (reference sequence). The CDR3 here is CSVRSSNQPQHF. The CDR3 bases are TGCAGCGTGAGGAGCAGCAATCAGCCCCAGCATTTT.

A note on this clonotype: This may arise from a read error, as a much more abundant clone is one base away. CDR3 residues: CASMHDRLTGELFF. As DNA, the CDR3 is TGTGCCAGTATGCATGACAGGCTCACCGGGGAGCTGTTTTTT. The rearrangement links TRBV19 to TRBJ2-2, with a tentative D call TRBD1 (6 bases). The CDR3 is 14 residues long. The V and J ends lost 7 bases and 4 bases respectively, with 13 bases between them. Germline loops: CDR1 LNHDA, CDR2 SQIVND (reference sequence). The full variable domain, in which reference TRBV19 and TRBJ2-2 provide the parts outside the CDR3, is DGGITQSPKYLFRKEGQNVTLSCEQNLNHDAMYWYRQDPGQGLRLIYYSQIVNDFQKGDIAEGYSVSREKKESFPLTVTSAQKNPTAFYLCASMHDRLTGELFFGEGSRLTVL.

This clonotype occurred a few times. This chain joins TRBV28 and TRBJ2-5, with 8 bases aligning to TRBD1. This CDR3 region has 16 residues. With 2 bases clipped from V and 3 bases from J, the junction kept 8 bases outside the gene matches. Germline V lookup: CDR1 MDHEN, CDR2 SYDVKM. CDR3 DNA sequence: TGTGCCAGCAGTTTAGTGAGGTGGGGACAGGAAGAGACCCAGTACTTC. Translating gives CASSLVRWGQEETQYF.

The V call is TRBV20-1, the J call TRBJ1-1; TRBD1 might be the D (6 bases). In germline, CDR1 is DFQATT, CDR2 SNEGSKA (reference sequence). This CDR3 has 14 amino acids. The germline V and J ends were trimmed by 6 bases and 0 bases, with 14 bases remaining between them. CDR3 protein: CSATRGGMNTEAFF. The CDR3 DNA sequence: TGCAGTGCCACAAGGGGGGGAATGAACACTGAAGCTTTCTTT.

This clonotype was detected ten times or more. This chain's CDR3 is CASSEVVGWGTDTQYF. The CDR3 nucleotides read TGTGCCAGCAGTGAAGTGGTGGGGTGGGGCACAGATACGCAGTATTTT. The chain joins TRBV6-1 to TRBJ2-3; D call uncertain. Germline values: CDR1 MNHNS, CDR2 SASEGT. Trimming cost V 1 base and J 1 base, with 12 bases left between them. The CDR3 is made up of 16 amino acids.

This clonotype was observed many times. V gene TRBV12-3 or TRBV12-4 combines with J gene TRBJ1-3; D ambiguous. V was shortened by 5 bases and J by 8 bases, with 10 bases between the two germline ends. CDR3 length: 12 amino acids. Written as DNA, the CDR3 is TGTGCCAGCAGTCCTGTGCGGGACACCATATATTTT. It translates to CASSPVRDTIYF.

This clonotype appeared many times. The chain recombines TRBV2 with TRBJ1-2; TRBD1 is a possible D gene (5 bases). The CDR3 is made up of 14 amino acids. V lost 4 bases and J lost 2, with 11 bases in between. Germline lookup yields CDR1 SNHLY and CDR2 FYNNEI. The CDR3 region has the DNA TGTGCCAGCAGTGGAGGGGAGCTAAACTATGGCTACACCTTC. This sequence encodes CASSGGELNYGYTF.

This clonotype was recorded many times. V usage is TRBV12-3 or TRBV12-4 and J usage is TRBJ2-6, with a possible D match to TRBD2 (5 bases). The germline V and J ends were trimmed by 1 base and 1 base, with 8 bases remaining between them. This CDR3 region has 16 residues. The chain's CDR3 is CASSLEPGSGANVLTF. The CDR3 DNA follows: TGTGCCAGCAGTTTAGAGCCGGGGTCTGGGGCCAACGTCCTGACTTTC.

There are a few counts of this clonotype. V gene TRBV7-8 combines with J gene TRBJ2-7; 8 positions match TRBD2. The CDR3 extends over 16 amino acids. Germline trimming cut 5 bases from V and 5 bases from J; bases unmatched to any gene: 14. Germline CDR1 SGHVS, CDR2 FQNEAQ. For the CDR3, the DNA is TGTGCCAGCAGCCCACGGGAGGGAAATTACCCCCACGAGCAGTACTTC. It specifies CASSPREGNYPHEQYF.

This clonotype was observed many times. This chain uses TRBV20-1 with TRBJ2-1; D is uncertain. V was clipped by 6 bases and J by 6 bases, with 24 bases between them. CDR3 length: 16 residues. Looked up from germline, CDR1 is DFQATT and CDR2 is SNEGSKA (reference sequence). The CDR3 sequence is CSASSKATDPPNEQFF. The CDR3 nucleotides are TGCAGTGCGTCCAGCAAGGCGACGGACCCCCCCAATGAGCAGTTCTTC.

At least ten counts were recorded for this clonotype. CDR3 sequence: CASSLKRLPDNEQFF. The CDR3 DNA follows: TGTGCCAGCAGCTTAAAAAGACTACCTGACAATGAGCAGTTCTTC. The rearrangement links TRBV7-2 to TRBJ2-1; possible D gene TRBD2, 5 bases. Germline V CDR1 and CDR2: SGHTA, FQGNSA. With 2 bases removed from V and 5 bases from J, the gap between germline ends came to 13 bases. The length of the CDR3 is 15 residues.

Turning to this clonotype: This may arise from a read error, as a much more abundant clone is one base away. This chain uses TRBV6-5 with TRBJ1-1; 11 bases line up with TRBD1. V dropped 4 bases and J dropped 4; count of bases not matched to a gene: 8. Germline lookup yields CDR1 MNHEY and CDR2 SVGAGI. The CDR3 sequence is 16 residues long. CDR3 nucleotides: TGTGCCAGCAGTTTTTCCAGGACAGGGGGCGGCACTGAAGCTTTCTTT. Translation gives CASSFSRTGGGTEAFF.